These 27 T cell receptor beta chains were sequenced from one sample in a study of Graves' ophthalmopathy and Graves' hyperthyroidism (dated by TCRdb to the late 2010s). Reads for this sample came from an Illumina HiSeq 2000. For repertoire sequencing, TCR beta CDR3 regions were amplified from RNA transcripts. HTBI primers and the Qiagen OneStep RT-PCR kit were used in a first-round RT-PCR, which was followed by a second-round multiplex PCR, size selection and purification. TCRdb reprocessed the public reads (quality trimming at Q25 with fastp, clone calling with MiXCR) and kept in-frame beta chains. Rows with one shared CDR3 protein collapse into an entry with the most common genes and DNA. Recorded for this sample are approximately 460,000 distinct CDR3 sequences; roughly 14% of them occurred a single time. The top ten clonotypes cover over 8% of the sample. Sequencing was done on a sample of blood. The origin of the receptors is a woman in her 30s with Graves' ophthalmopathy. Donor details come from another sample of the same person, matched by shared clones.

The genes are TRBV7-2 and TRBJ1-1; the match to TRBD1 covers 7 bases. Germline V gene lookup returns CDR1 SGHTA and CDR2 FQGNSA. V dropped 8 bases and J dropped 7; count of bases not matched to a gene: 13. The CDR3 consists of 14 residues. The CDR3: CASGGDRARIEAFF. As DNA, the CDR3 is TGTGCCAGCGGCGGGGACAGAGCCCGGATTGAAGCTTTCTTT.

This clonotype was seen repeatedly, ten times or more. CDR3 sequence reads: CASSSTRGQTHNYGYTF. DNA for the CDR3: TGTGCCAGCAGTTCCACAAGAGGACAGACTCATAACTATGGCTACACCTTC. The rearrangement links TRBV12-3 or TRBV12-4 to TRBJ1-2; tentative D call: TRBD1 (6 bases). The CDR3 extends over 17 amino acids. Trimming left V 4 bases short and J 1 base short, with 19 bases between.

This clonotype was detected a few times. The V and J genes are TRBV3-1 and TRBJ2-7, with TRBD1 matching 7 bases. Per the germline V gene, CDR1 is LGHDT and CDR2 is YNNKEL (reference sequence). Trimming took 4 bases from V and 2 from J; bases not matched to a gene: 11. The CDR3 is 16 residues long. The chain's CDR3 is CASSRRGTELPYEQYF. As DNA, the CDR3 is TGTGCCAGCAGCCGACGAGGGACAGAACTACCCTACGAGCAGTACTTC.

This clonotype was detected ten times or more. This chain links TRBV28 with TRBJ1-1; TRBD1 matches at 8 bases. CDR3 length: 18 amino acids. Germline CDR1 is MDHEN and CDR2 is SYDVKM. V was clipped by 6 bases and J by 5 bases; unmatched bases: 20. The CDR3: CASRRGGAGGRRGTEAFF. CDR3 bases: TGTGCCAGCAGGAGGGGAGGGGCAGGGGGCCGCCGAGGGACTGAAGCTTTCTTT.

This clonotype has ten or more counts. This chain connects TRBV30 to TRBJ2-7; TRBD1 agrees at 9 bases. The CDR3 loop spans 15 amino acids. Germline V CDR1 and CDR2: GTSNPN, SVGIG (reference sequence). V was clipped by 0 bases and J by 4 bases; unmatched bases: 7. The CDR3 DNA reads TGTGCCTGGAGTGTATTTGGGACAGGGAAATACGAGCAGTACTTC. The encoded protein is CAWSVFGTGKYEQYF.

This clonotype was counted many times. V is TRBV12-3 or TRBV12-4 and J is TRBJ1-5; TRBD1 might be the D (6 bases). The CDR3 extends over 15 amino acids. V lost 1 base, J lost 0 bases, and 7 bases lay in between. CDR3 sequence (DNA): TGTGCCAGCAGTTTAGAGGGGGATAGCAATCAGCCCCAGCATTTT. This translates into CASSLEGDSNQPQHF.

The sample holds many counts of this clonotype. The chain carries TRBV9 and TRBJ2-2; TRBD1 aligns across 8 bases. The CDR3 loop spans 15 amino acids. Germline V CDR1 and CDR2: SGDLS, YYNGEE. Trimming took 3 bases from V and 5 from J; bases not matched to a gene: 6. For the CDR3, the DNA is TGTGCCAGCAGCGGGACAGGGCGGGGAACCGGGGAGCTGTTTTTT. Its protein product is CASSGTGRGTGELFF. Together with reference TRBV9 and TRBJ2-2, the CDR3 gives the full variable domain: DSGVTQTPKHLITATGQRVTLRCSPRSGDLSVYWYQQSLDQGLQFLIQYYNGEERAKGNILERFSAQQFPDLHSELNLSSLELGDSALYFCASSGTGRGTGELFFGEGSRLTVL.

Many counts were recorded for this clonotype. V is TRBV28 and J is TRBJ1-5; D remains unclear. This CDR3 is 13 amino acids long. Germline assignment: CDR1 MDHEN and CDR2 SYDVKM. V shed 3 bases and J shed 3 bases, with 6 bases lying between them. The CDR3, as DNA: TGTGCCAGCAGTTTTCCTAACAATCAGCCCCAGCATTTT. Amino acids: CASSFPNNQPQHF.

This clonotype was counted a single time. V gene TRBV7-8 combines with J gene TRBJ2-7; D is perhaps TRBD2 (6 bases). The CDR3 is made up of 13 amino acids. Germline V gives CDR1 SGHVS, CDR2 FQNEAQ. V was trimmed by 2 bases and J by 6 bases, leaving 11 bases between them. CDR3 region: CASSLSQEGEQYF. The CDR3 bases are TGTGCCAGCAGCTTAAGTCAGGAGGGCGAGCAGTACTTC.

The table lists this clonotype with many counts. This chain joins TRBV12-5 and TRBJ1-2; 7 nucleotides agree with TRBD1. This CDR3 has 14 amino acids. CDR1 is LGHNT, CDR2 FRNRAP, per germline. The trim removed 5 bases at V and 7 bases at J, leaving 10 bases unmatched. The DNA for the CDR3 is TGTGCTAGTGGTCCCCCGCAGACAGGGCTTGGCTACACCTTC. Protein sequence: CASGPPQTGLGYTF.

This clonotype was detected ten times or more. The rearrangement uses TRBV10-3 and TRBJ1-6; D is undetermined. This CDR3 contains 13 residues. Germline loops: CDR1 ENHRY, CDR2 SYGVKD. Trimming removed 7 bases from V and 10 bases from J, with 14 bases in between. The CDR3 DNA sequence: TGTGCCATCAAATACGGGGATCGCTCACCCCTCCACTTT. Translating gives CAIKYGDRSPLHF.

This clonotype was observed a few times. With a much larger clone just one base away, this may be a read error. V usage is TRBV20-1 and J usage is TRBJ2-4, with 14 bases aligning to TRBD2. Germline V gene sequence: CDR1 DFQATT, CDR2 SNEGSKA (reference sequence). This CDR3 is built from 18 residues. The CDR3 loop reads CSARPGLAGELAKNIKYF. The CDR3 DNA sequence: TGCAGTGCTAGACCGGGACTAGCGGGAGAACTAGCCAAAAACATTAAGTACTTC.

This clonotype was detected many times. This sequence joins TRBV20-1 and TRBJ1-2; 8 bases agree with TRBD1. CDR1 is DFQATT, CDR2 SNEGSKA, per germline (reference sequence). The CDR3 has 16 amino acids. V lost 0 bases to trimming and J lost 4 bases; unmatched junction nucleotides: 10. DNA for the CDR3: TGCAGTGCTAGAGATCTTGCCAGGGGGCTGCTCTATGGCTACACCTTC. Protein product: CSARDLARGLLYGYTF.

In the case of this clonotype: A much larger clone sits a single nucleotide away, making a read error possible. The CDR3 is CASSLAAGKACF. CDR3 sequence (DNA): TGTGCCAGCAGTTTAGCGGCAGGTAAAGCTTGCTTT. J is TRBJ1-1 and V is TRBV27; D is undetermined. The germline CDR1 and CDR2 sequences are MNHEY and SMNVEV (reference sequence). This CDR3 comprises 12 residues.

This clonotype was detected many times. The rearrangement links TRBV6-1 to TRBJ2-5; D is perhaps TRBD1 or TRBD2 (5 bases each). V lost 4 bases to trimming and J lost 0 bases, with 18 bases between them. The CDR3 loop spans 17 amino acids. Germline-derived CDR1 and CDR2 are MNHNS and SASEGT. The CDR3 loop reads CASSGSDFRGYQETQYF. The CDR3 DNA reads as TGTGCCAGCAGTGGATCAGATTTCCGGGGCTACCAAGAGACCCAGTACTTC.

The chain has TRBV6-1 and TRBJ1-5; a weak D match, TRBD1 (5 bases). Germline CDR1 and CDR2: MNHNS and SASEGT. V was trimmed by 2 bases and J by 6 bases, leaving 14 bases between them. The CDR3 consists of 15 residues. CDR3 in amino acids: CASSERSGSSQPQHF. Written as DNA, the CDR3 is TGTGCCAGCAGTGAAAGGTCAGGGAGTTCTCAGCCCCAGCATTTT.

The sample holds a few counts of this clonotype. The rearrangement links TRBV4-1 to TRBJ1-5; D gene uncertain. The CDR3 runs 15 residues. In germline, CDR1 is MGHRA, CDR2 YSYEKL. V dropped 4 bases and J dropped 6 bases, with 16 bases sitting between them. The DNA for the CDR3 is TGCGCCAGCAGCCCAAGAGCAGTCGGGCGTCAGCCCCAGCATTTT. This encodes CASSPRAVGRQPQHF.

This clonotype was seen more than once but under ten times. This sequence joins TRBV11-2 and TRBJ2-5; 8 nucleotides line up with TRBD1. Germline V CDR1 and CDR2: SGHAT, FQNNGV. V was clipped by 2 bases and J by 7 bases; unmatched bases: 9. CDR3 size: 15 residues. The CDR3 loop reads CASSLPLQGAGTQYF. The CDR3, as DNA: TGTGCCAGCAGCTTACCCCTGCAGGGGGCTGGGACCCAGTACTTC.

This clonotype was recorded a few times. The gene calls are TRBV13 and TRBJ2-5, with a weak D call TRBD1 (6 bases). Trimming took 6 bases from V and 2 from J, leaving 13 bases between them. The CDR3 covers 14 residues. Germline V gives CDR1 PRHDT, CDR2 FYEKMQ (reference sequence). The CDR3 reads CASSATGFQETQYF. The DNA for the CDR3 is TGTGCCAGCAGTGCCACAGGGTTTCAAGAGACCCAGTACTTC. Full variable domain (rest looked up from reference TRBV13 and TRBJ2-5): AAGVIQSPRHLIKEKRETATLKCYPIPRHDTVYWYQQGPGQDPQFLISFYEKMQSDKGSIPDRFSAQQFSDYHSELNMSSLELGDSALYFCASSATGFQETQYFGPGTRLLVL.

Many counts were recorded for this clonotype. The chain joins TRBV20-1 to TRBJ1-6; no clear D gene. CDR3 length equals 14 residues. The ends were cut back, 1 base at V and 7 bases at J, with 11 bases in the middle. In germline, CDR1 is DFQATT, CDR2 SNEGSKA (reference sequence). CDR3 region: CSARVRTRNSPLHF. The CDR3 DNA sequence: TGCAGTGCTAGAGTTCGGACGAGGAATTCACCCCTCCACTTT.

This clonotype was seen at least ten times. The chain combines TRBV20-1 with TRBJ1-2, with 9 bases identical to TRBD1. The CDR3 totals 14 residues. Trimming removed 3 bases from V and 1 base from J; junction bases left unmatched: 3. The V gene's germline CDR1 is DFQATT and CDR2 SNEGSKA (reference sequence). CDR3 amino acids: CSASRQGVNYGYTF. CDR3 DNA: TGCAGTGCTAGTAGACAGGGGGTTAACTATGGCTACACCTTC.

At least ten counts were recorded for this clonotype. V is TRBV6-1 and J is TRBJ2-4; the D gene is possibly TRBD1 (6 bases). CDR1 is MNHNS and CDR2 is SASEGT in the germline V gene. V lost 1 base to trimming and J lost 1 base, with 11 bases between them. CDR3 length equals 16 residues. The CDR3 DNA follows: TGTGCCAGCAGTGAAGTCGCCACAGGGGCCAAAAACATTCAGTACTTC. Protein: CASSEVATGAKNIQYF.

Remarks on this clonotype: A much bigger clone sits one base away, suggesting this may be a read error. The chain carries TRBV12-3 or TRBV12-4 and TRBJ1-1, with D possibly matching TRBD1 (6 bases). The CDR3 has 12 residues. Here the CDR3 DNA reads TGTGCCTGCAGTTTCCGACAGGATGAAGCTTTCTTT. Amino acid sequence: CACSFRQDEAFF.

This clonotype was recorded many times. This sequence joins TRBV6-5 and TRBJ2-7; either TRBD1 or TRBD2 may supply D (5 bases each). The CDR3 runs to 15 residues. Between the trimmed V and J ends, which lost 0 bases and 3 bases, there was a span of 12 bases. Germline assignment: CDR1 MNHEY and CDR2 SVGAGI. The CDR3: CASSYSSGTLYEQYF. CDR3 coding DNA: TGTGCCAGCAGTTACTCGTCAGGGACCCTCTACGAGCAGTACTTC.

This clonotype was seen at least ten times. CDR3 residues: CASSLTGAQGPQHF. CDR3 nucleotides: TGTGCCAGCAGTTTAACAGGTGCTCAGGGGCCCCAGCATTTT. The genes are TRBV12-3 or TRBV12-4 and TRBJ1-5; D may be TRBD1 (5 bases). The V and J ends lost 2 bases and 9 bases respectively, with 14 bases between them. The CDR3 loop spans 14 amino acids.

This clonotype was recorded at least ten times. The V call is TRBV6-5, the J call TRBJ1-1; a possible D gene is TRBD1 (6 bases). CDR1 is MNHEY and CDR2 is SVGAGI in the germline V gene. CDR3 length equals 13 residues. Deletions cut 2 bases from V and 6 bases from J, with 10 bases between. The CDR3, as DNA: TGTGCCAGCAGTTACGGGGGCCCCTCTGAAGCTTTCTTT. It yields the protein CASSYGGPSEAFF.

This chain links TRBV11-2 with TRBJ2-7; 10 nucleotides line up with TRBD2. The CDR3 is 18 amino acids. The V segment lost 2 bases and the J segment 3 bases; nucleotides outside the gene matches: 13. Germline CDR1 SGHAT, CDR2 FQNNGV. CDR3 loop: CASSLFGQREGRYYEQYF. DNA of the CDR3: TGTGCCAGCAGCTTATTTGGCCAGCGGGAGGGCCGTTACTACGAGCAGTACTTC.